A single sample gave rise to the 19 T cell receptor beta chains below, sequenced in a study of blood T cell repertoires in COVID-19. Produced via immunoSEQ multiplex PCR; TCRdb's table is partial and in-frame only. The table has roughly 260,000 clones, approximately 77% seen once; the top ten hold about 3%. The sequenced sample consisted of peripheral blood. The receptors stem from a young woman with acute or convalescent COVID-19.

The gene calls are TRBV6-5 and TRBJ2-1, with D maybe TRBD2 (7 bases). The length of the CDR3 is 15 residues. V lost 6 bases and J 5 bases, leaving 17 bases between the germline ends. Germline V gene data show CDR1 as MNHEY and CDR2 as SVGAGI. Written as DNA, the CDR3 is TGTGCCAGCAGGGGGGGGCCTGGATGGGACAATGAGCAGTTCTTC. It specifies CASRGGPGWDNEQFF.

The rearrangement joins TRBV28 to TRBJ1-2, with D uncertain. The CDR3 totals 13 residues. V dropped 3 bases and J dropped 1 base, with 6 bases sitting between them. Germline loops: CDR1 MDHEN, CDR2 SYDVKM. Here the CDR3 DNA reads TGTGCCAGCAGTTTTAGTCGTAACTATGGCTACACCTTC. It translates to CASSFSRNYGYTF.

The gene calls are TRBV20-1 and TRBJ1-1; 7 nucleotides match TRBD1. Unmatched junction bases numbered 5, after V lost 3 bases and J lost 10 bases. The length of the CDR3 is 11 residues. The germline gives CDR1 DFQATT, CDR2 SNEGSKA (reference sequence). CDR3 amino acids: CSARPGGRAFF. The CDR3 region has the DNA TGCAGTGCTAGGCCAGGGGGACGAGCTTTCTTT.

This chain links TRBV19 with TRBJ2-7; 8 nucleotides line up with TRBD2. CDR3 length: 14 amino acids. CDR1 is LNHDA, CDR2 SQIVND, per germline (reference sequence). The V segment lost 7 bases and the J segment 5 bases; nucleotides outside the gene matches: 10. CDR3 amino acids: CASKGGTRRDEQYF. In DNA form, the CDR3 reads TGTGCCAGTAAGGGGGGGACTAGGCGGGACGAGCAGTACTTC.

The genes are TRBV6-1 and TRBJ1-3, with TRBD1 matching 8 bases. This CDR3 contains 14 residues. J was trimmed by 5 bases and V by 6 bases; bases with no gene match: 6. Germline V gene sequence: CDR1 MNHNS, CDR2 SASEGT. CDR3 amino acids: CASRLRTGRNTIYF. CDR3 sequence (DNA): TGTGCCAGCAGACTCCGGACAGGGAGAAACACCATATATTTT.

This clone was picked up a small number of times. Written as DNA, the CDR3 is TGTGCCAGCAGTTCAAGTCAGATCATGGGACTAGCGGGACGATACAATGAGCAGTTCTTC. Amino acid sequence: CASSSSQIMGLAGRYNEQFF. The chain recombines TRBV28 with TRBJ2-1; 13 bases match TRBD2. V lost 4 bases to trimming and J lost 4 bases; unmatched junction nucleotides: 16. The CDR3 length is 20 residues. CDR1 and CDR2 from the germline V gene are MDHEN and SYDVKM.

This clone was counted between two and nine times. J is TRBJ1-2 and V is TRBV7-9; D is undetermined. The V gene's germline CDR1 is SEHNR and CDR2 FQNEAQ (reference sequence). The ends were cut back, 7 bases at V and 7 bases at J, with 16 bases in the middle. This CDR3 is 13 amino acids long. CDR3 loop: CASTGLLPGGYTF. CDR3 coding DNA: TGTGCCAGCACCGGACTCTTGCCGGGTGGCTACACCTTC. The full variable domain, completed using reference TRBV7-9 and TRBJ1-2, is DTGVSQNPRHKITKRGQNVTFRCDPISEHNRLYWYRQTLGQGPEFLTYFQNEAQLEKSRLLSDRFSAERPKGSFSTLEIQRTEQGDSAMYLCASTGLLPGGYTFGSGTRLTVV.

The chain uses TRBV2 and TRBJ2-1; D might be TRBD2 (6 bases). The CDR3 has 16 residues. CDR1 and CDR2 (germline): SNHLY, FYNNEI. Trimming stripped 4 bases from V and 9 bases from J, with 22 bases between. CDR3 sequence reads: CASSAEGGTLLSEQFF. CDR3 nucleotides: TGTGCCAGCAGTGCCGAGGGAGGAACCCTGTTGTCTGAGCAGTTCTTC.

This rearrangement joins TRBV9 to TRBJ1-2; a weak D match, TRBD1 (6 bases). Germline V CDR1 and CDR2: SGDLS, YYNGEE. The V end lost 2 bases, the J end lost 5 bases, and 13 bases lay between the germline ends. The CDR3 is 14 amino acids. The CDR3 DNA sequence: TGTGCCAGCAGCGTGGACAGTGAGAGTTATGGCTACACCTTC. It specifies CASSVDSESYGYTF. Looking up the rest from reference TRBV9 and TRBJ1-2 gives the full variable domain: DSGVTQTPKHLITATGQRVTLRCSPRSGDLSVYWYQQSLDQGLQFLIQYYNGEERAKGNILERFSAQQFPDLHSELNLSSLELGDSALYFCASSVDSESYGYTFGSGTRLTVV.

This clone was seen a single time. The V gene is TRBV6-5, the J gene TRBJ2-7, with TRBD2 matching 9 bases. The CDR3 covers 14 residues. CDR1 and CDR2 (germline): MNHEY, SVGAGI. V shed 6 bases, J shed 4 bases, and the junction held 7 bases outside the gene matches. CDR3 loop: CASRASGTLYEQYF. Written as DNA, the CDR3 is TGTGCCAGCAGGGCTAGCGGGACTTTATACGAGCAGTACTTC.

This clone was found once. The chain combines TRBV9 with TRBJ2-7; 11 bases are shared with TRBD2. J was trimmed by 4 bases and V by 5 bases; bases with no gene match: 5. The CDR3 has 14 amino acids. CDR1 SGDLS and CDR2 YYNGEE come from the germline V gene. The CDR3 sequence: CASSGSSGGYEQYF. The DNA for the CDR3 is TGTGCCAGCAGTGGATCTAGCGGGGGGTACGAGCAGTACTTC.

Remarks on this clone: The sample carries other DNA sequences with the same CDR3. The chain has TRBV5-6 and TRBJ1-5; weak D call: TRBD1 (5 bases). V was clipped by 0 bases and J by 7 bases, with 11 bases between them. Germline V CDR1 and CDR2: SGHDT, YYEEEE. CDR3 length equals 14 residues. The CDR3 loop reads CASSLGQGGQPQHF. CDR3 DNA sequence: TGTGCCAGCAGCTTGGGGCAGGGAGGACAGCCCCAGCATTTT.

The CDR3 region is CASSLSPGAGNTIYF. CDR3 nucleotide sequence: TGCGCCAGCAGCTTGTCTCCAGGGGCTGGAAACACCATATATTTT. This rearrangement joins TRBV5-1 to TRBJ1-3, with D possibly TRBD1 on 6 matching bases. Trimming left V 1 base short and J 2 bases short, with 10 bases between. Germline V CDR1 and CDR2: SGHRS, YFSETQ. The CDR3 spans 15 residues.

This chain uses TRBV5-5 with TRBJ2-1; D perhaps matches TRBD2 (6 bases). Germline values: CDR1 SGHKS, CDR2 YYEKEE (reference sequence). Trimming stripped 1 base from V and 0 bases from J, with 11 bases between. The CDR3 loop spans 16 amino acids. DNA of the CDR3: TGTGCCAGCAGCTTGACGTCCGGGAGCTCCTACAATGAGCAGTTCTTC. Protein product: CASSLTSGSSYNEQFF.

The chain joins TRBV6-5 to TRBJ1-2, with 9 bases that match TRBD1. The CDR3 has 12 residues. Germline-derived CDR1 and CDR2 are MNHEY and SVGAGI. The ends lost 5 bases at V and 13 bases at J; junction bases unmatched: 8. CDR3 DNA: TGTGCCAGCAGTAGAACAGGGGGCGCGGGCACCTTC. Encoded protein: CASSRTGGAGTF.

This chain links TRBV5-1 with TRBJ1-6; 10 bases match TRBD1. Looked up from germline, CDR1 is SGHRS and CDR2 is YFSETQ. V dropped 4 bases and J dropped 9; count of bases not matched to a gene: 4. The CDR3 sequence is 14 residues long. The CDR3 coding sequence is TGCGCCAGCAGCCCTAGGGACAGGGGTTCACCCCTCCACTTT. It specifies CASSPRDRGSPLHF.

The chain combines TRBV6-6 with TRBJ1-5; D perhaps matches TRBD1 (6 bases). Per the germline V gene, CDR1 is MNHNY and CDR2 is SVGAGI (reference sequence). V shed 6 bases and J shed 2 bases, with 11 bases lying between them. The length of the CDR3 is 14 residues. CDR3 coding DNA: TGTGCCAGCAGACCAAGACAGGGCAATCAGCCCCAGCATTTT. It yields the protein CASRPRQGNQPQHF.

Here the CDR3 DNA reads TGTGCCAGCAGCGTATCTAGCTCCTACAATGAGCAGTTCTTC. Translation gives CASSVSSSYNEQFF. The chain links TRBV2 to TRBJ2-1; D not certain. The ends were cut back, 6 bases at V and 0 bases at J, with 9 bases in the middle. Germline CDR1 and CDR2: SNHLY and FYNNEI. The CDR3 runs 14 residues.

V gene TRBV18 combines with J gene TRBJ2-7, with 7 bases aligning to TRBD1. The V gene's germline CDR1 is KGHSH and CDR2 LQKENI. Losses at the gene ends were 4 bases for V and 1 base for J; bases not matched to a gene: 7. The CDR3 sequence is 15 residues long. This CDR3 is CASSHSGTVSYEQYF. CDR3 sequence (DNA): TGTGCCAGCTCACACTCCGGGACAGTGTCCTACGAGCAGTACTTC.